The sequence of this T cell receptor (beta chain) was determined in a study of shared clonotypes between healthy human individuals. The table came from immunoSEQ multiplex PCR; TCRdb's copy has only in-frame clones and leaves some out. The sample records some 470,000 clones, 76% being singletons. The CDR3 extends over 15 amino acids. Per the germline V gene, CDR1 is SGHRS and CDR2 is YFSETQ. After removal of 1 base from V and 8 bases from J, the junction contained 10 bases not matched to a gene. The chain employs TRBV5-1 and TRBJ1-2; 8 nucleotides agree with TRBD1. This TCR was sampled from a woman between 40 and 50 years old in good health. Some clones in this sample may be carry-over from other donors' samples. The specimen was PBMCs. The CDR3 spells CASSLLGQGAGGYTF. The CDR3 DNA is TGCGCCAGCAGCTTGCTTGGGCAGGGGGCCGGCGGCTACACCTTC.